The 18 T cell receptor beta chains below were found in one sample sequenced in a study of cytomegalovirus exposure and HLA in healthy donors. Generated by immunoSEQ multiplex PCR, the TCRdb table keeps only in-frame clones and is missing some. The sample carries some 150,000 clones, roughly nine tenths recorded once. What was sequenced was PBMCs. The receptors here all came from a man between 18 and 29 years old in good health and CMV-seronegative.

In DNA, the CDR3 is TGTGCCAGCAGCCTGACTAGCAGAAGCTCCTACGAGCAGTACTTC. Its protein product is CASSLTSRSSYEQYF. The chain uses TRBV5-4 and TRBJ2-7; 7 nucleotides agree with TRBD2. Trimming cost V 4 bases and J 0 bases; bases outside gene matches: 7. The CDR3 is made up of 15 amino acids. CDR1 and CDR2 (germline): SGHNT, YYREEE (reference sequence).

The chain couples TRBV10-1 to TRBJ2-3; maybe TRBD2 (5 bases). Trimming pared 4 bases from V and 6 bases from J, leaving 20 bases between. Germline V lookup: CDR1 WNHNN, CDR2 SYGVQD (reference sequence). This CDR3 has 16 amino acids. The CDR3 DNA reads as TGCGCCAGCAGTGCGGGCACCGAGGGTTCGTGGGATACGCAGTATTTT. It yields the protein CASSAGTEGSWDTQYF.

The chain has TRBV21-1 and TRBJ2-3; the D segment call TRBD1 is taken from the table without a DNA check. TRBV21-1 is a pseudogene locus. The CDR3 has 16 amino acids. In DNA, the CDR3 is TGTGCCAGCAGCAAAGAGCAGGTAGGGGTGACAGATACGCAGTATTTT. This encodes CASSKEQVGVTDTQYF.

This sequence joins TRBV27 and TRBJ2-7; 7 bases are a match to TRBD2. Germline-derived CDR1 and CDR2 are MNHEY and SMNVEV (reference sequence). The ends lost 6 bases at V and 4 bases at J; junction bases unmatched: 12. The CDR3 extends over 15 amino acids. CDR3 protein: CASSASASGIYEQYV. The CDR3 region has the DNA TGTGCCAGCAGCGCGTCGGCTAGCGGAATATACGAGCAGTACGTC.

This clone was counted a single time. The J gene is TRBJ2-7, the V gene TRBV6-5, with 7 bases fitting TRBD1. CDR1 and CDR2 from the germline V gene are MNHEY and SVGAGI. Unmatched junction bases numbered 4, after V lost 2 bases and J lost 3 bases. The CDR3 spans 14 residues. In DNA form, the CDR3 reads TGTGCCAGCAGTTACGGGAACAGGGGCTACGAGCAGTACTTC. Translation gives CASSYGNRGYEQYF.

This sequence joins TRBV18 and TRBJ1-4; unclear D gene. Germline lookup yields CDR1 KGHSH and CDR2 LQKENI. This CDR3 is 17 amino acids long. V dropped 4 bases and J dropped 0 bases, with 15 bases sitting between them. CDR3 coding DNA: TGTGCCAGCTCACGCATTTCGGGAATTGCAACTAATGAAAAACTGTTTTTT. It yields the protein CASSRISGIATNEKLFF.

V is TRBV9 and J is TRBJ1-2, with 9 bases aligning to TRBD1. J was trimmed by 4 bases and V by 3 bases; bases with no gene match: 4. The germline V gene has CDR1 SGDLS and CDR2 YYNGEE. CDR3 length: 14 amino acids. The CDR3 here is CASSEGTGLYGYTF. The CDR3 DNA is TGTGCCAGCAGCGAGGGGACAGGGCTCTATGGCTACACCTTC.

The chain has TRBV7-9 and TRBJ2-3; a weak D match, TRBD2 (6 bases). V shed 5 bases and J shed 0 bases, with 15 bases lying between them. In germline, CDR1 is SEHNR, CDR2 FQNEAQ (reference sequence). This CDR3 has 16 amino acids. CDR3 nucleotide sequence: TGTGCCAGCAGCAGGGCGGCGGGATCTAGCACAGATACGCAGTATTTT. Amino acid sequence: CASSRAAGSSTDTQYF.

V is TRBV5-6 and J is TRBJ2-1; D is perhaps TRBD1 (5 bases). Germline V gives CDR1 SGHDT, CDR2 YYEEEE. V lost 0 bases, J lost 3 bases, and 10 bases lay in between. This CDR3 spans 15 amino acids. The CDR3 nucleotides read TGTGCCAGCAGCTTGGTTGGGGCCGGCTACAATGAGCAGTTCTTC. This translates into CASSLVGAGYNEQFF. Complete variable domain (other parts from reference TRBV5-6 and TRBJ2-1): DAGVTQSPTHLIKTRGQQVTLRCSPKSGHDTVSWYQQALGQGPQFIFQYYEEEERQRGNFPDRFSGHQFPNYSSELNVNALLLGDSALYLCASSLVGAGYNEQFFGPGTRLTVL.

This sequence joins TRBV7-2 and TRBJ2-2; TRBD2 agrees at 10 bases. Unmatched junction bases numbered 10, after V lost 2 bases and J lost 7 bases. This CDR3 has 17 amino acids. Per the germline V gene, CDR1 is SGHTA and CDR2 is FQGNSA. In DNA form, the CDR3 reads TGTGCCAGCAGCTTAACACTAGCGGGGTCGATGGGCGGGGAGCTGTTTTTT. It specifies CASSLTLAGSMGGELFF.

This clone was recorded once. This chain uses TRBV5-4 with TRBJ1-3; TRBD1 matches 7 bases. The CDR3 consists of 15 residues. In germline, CDR1 is SGHNT, CDR2 YYREEE (reference sequence). The V gene end was trimmed by 4 bases and the J gene end by 2 bases; junction bases not matched to a gene: 6. The CDR3 protein is CASSVTGVAGNTIYF. The CDR3 bases are TGTGCCAGCAGCGTAACAGGGGTGGCTGGAAACACCATATATTTT.

This chain joins TRBV19 and TRBJ2-1; TRBD1 matches 9 bases. Germline assignment: CDR1 LNHDA and CDR2 SQIVND (reference sequence). J was trimmed by 4 bases and V by 4 bases; bases with no gene match: 5. This CDR3 is built from 15 residues. The CDR3 region is CASSTRDRDYNEQFF. CDR3 nucleotide sequence: TGTGCCAGTAGTACCCGGGACAGGGATTACAATGAGCAGTTCTTC.

The CDR3 region has the DNA TGTGCCAGCAAACGGACAGGGGCCGAGCAGTACTTC. Its protein is CASKRTGAEQYF. The V and J genes are TRBV2 and TRBJ2-7, with TRBD1 identical over 9 bases. Germline CDR1 is SNHLY and CDR2 is FYNNEI. The CDR3 consists of 12 residues. With V trimmed by 7 bases and J by 6 bases, 4 bases remained unmatched. Looking up the rest from reference TRBV2 and TRBJ2-7 gives the full variable domain: EPEVTQTPSHQVTQMGQEVILRCVPISNHLYFYWYRQILGQKVEFLVSFYNNEISEKSEIFDDQFSVERPDGSNFTLKIRSTKLEDSAMYFCASKRTGAEQYFGPGTRLTVT.

The rearrangement links TRBV29-1 to TRBJ2-5; TRBD2 aligns across 10 bases. There are 13 residues in the CDR3. With 8 bases clipped from V and 2 bases from J, the junction kept 5 bases outside the gene matches. Per the germline V gene, CDR1 is SQVTM and CDR2 is ANQGSEA. The CDR3 region has the DNA TGCAGCACACTAGCGGGGATACAAGAGACCCAGTACTTC. It translates to CSTLAGIQETQYF. Using reference TRBV29-1 and TRBJ2-5 for the parts outside the CDR3, the full variable domain is SAVISQKPSRDICQRGTSLTIQCQVDSQVTMMFWYRQQPGQSLTLIATANQGSEATYESGFVIDKFPISRPNLTFSTLTVSNMSPEDSSIYLCSTLAGIQETQYFGPGTRLLVL.

The chain joins TRBV5-1 to TRBJ2-7; 10 bases agree with TRBD2. The CDR3 contains 17 residues. The germline V gene has CDR1 SGHRS and CDR2 YFSETQ. V lost 3 bases, J lost 1 base, and 10 bases stayed unmatched. The CDR3, as DNA: TGCGCCAGCAGCTCGCCTACTAGCGGGGTACCATCCTACGAGCAGTACTTC. Translation: CASSSPTSGVPSYEQYF.

The rearrangement joins TRBV6-1 to TRBJ2-2; the D is unclear. Germline CDR1 and CDR2: MNHNS and SASEGT. The V end lost 6 bases, the J end lost 4 bases, and 15 bases lay between the germline ends. This CDR3 is built from 15 residues. The CDR3 coding sequence is TGTGCCAGCAGGACCGCCCGAGGAGTCACCGGGGAGCTGTTTTTT. This gives the protein CASRTARGVTGELFF.

The chain uses TRBV7-6 and TRBJ2-7; D remains ambiguous. This CDR3 region has 13 residues. V shed 0 bases and J shed 2 bases, with 5 bases lying between them. The germline V gene has CDR1 SGHVS and CDR2 FNYEAQ. The chain's CDR3 is CASSLAAAYEQYF. DNA of the CDR3: TGTGCCAGCAGCTTAGCGGCGGCCTACGAGCAGTACTTC.

The CDR3 DNA sequence: TGCGCCAGCAGCCAACCTTCGGGCAGGGAAAATGAAAAACTGTTTTTT. Translated: CASSQPSGRENEKLFF. The V call is TRBV4-1, the J call TRBJ1-4; TRBD1 might be the D (5 bases). V lost 2 bases to trimming and J lost 5 bases, with 15 bases between them. This CDR3 is built from 16 residues. The germline gives CDR1 MGHRA, CDR2 YSYEKL.